This T cell receptor (beta chain) was identified during a study of OX40 agonist ivuxolimab in advanced cancers. In terms of the full investigation: Ivuxolimab was a fully human IgG2 agonistic monoclonal antibody targeting the costimulatory receptor OX40 (CD134). Intravenous ivuxolimab was administered to patients every 2 weeks at six dose levels: 0.01, 0.1, 0.3, 1.5, 3 and 10 mg/kg. Of the roughly 51 patients in dose escalation, 19 had hepatocellular carcinoma, some 15 had melanoma, 9 had renal cell carcinoma and 9 had head and neck cancer. In the dose-escalation cohort, 82.7% of patients were male, and the mean age was approximately 55 years, with a range of about 20 to 90. Patients were allowed to have had prior anti-PD-1, anti-PD-L1 or anti-CTLA-4 therapy, and around 40% of the dose-escalation patients had previously received checkpoint inhibitors. Three dose-escalation patients achieved partial responses, one with hepatocellular carcinoma and two with cutaneous melanoma. Peripheral TCRbeta sequencing aimed to test whether ivuxolimab altered TCR sequence diversity and caused clonal T-cell expansion. The paper reports the monotherapy dose-escalation portion (N of about 54 patients) of the phase I ivuxolimab trial.

Paper-wide results and their limitations: Low levels of normalized T-cell clonal expansion were also shown by some nonresponding patients. In partial responders in the 0.1-3.0 mg/kg groups, normalized peripheral clonal expansion was found to be among the lowest, especially among CD8+ T cells. After ivuxolimab, CD8+ T cells had more expanded clones than CD4+ T cells on average. Clonal expansion of both CD4+ and CD8+ blood T cells was observed from baseline to week 6 at doses 0.1 to 3.0 mg/kg. Which antigens the clonally expanded peripheral T cells were specific for was not determined.

According to the germline V gene, CDR1 reads MNHEY and CDR2 reads SVGAGI. The trim is 6 bases for V and 2 bases for J, with a gap of 11 bases between the germline ends. From the cysteine through the phenylalanine, the CDR3 covers 13 amino acids. The DNA shown is the 39-base CDR3, in frame from base 1. Regarding this clone: Its antigen is not yet known. A much more abundant neighbour one base away suggests this may be a read error.

For sequencing of the TCRbeta CDR3 region, genomic DNA was extracted from the sorted cells. TCRbeta CDR3 regions were sequenced using the immunoSEQ Assay. In TCRdb, the immuneACCESS table is reduced to in-frame sequences with V and J assigned. These tables do not hold every clone; where another copy was compared, an unresolved V gene accounts for under half, and the others remain unexplained. Within this sample are 25,000 to 40,000 clones, with around 84% of them counted one time only. The ten largest clones represent about 20% of the sample. The trial excluded patients who had a history of autoimmune disease or were on systemic immunosuppression. Peripheral blood for TCR sequencing was collected from all dose cohorts at baseline, on cycle 4 day 1, and on cycle 7 day 1. Samples were obtained from an open-label, multicenter, first-in-human phase I dose-escalation trial of ivuxolimab. Adults with locally advanced or metastatic melanoma, renal cell carcinoma, hepatocellular carcinoma or head and neck squamous cell carcinoma were enrolled in the trial. Before TCR sequencing, CD4+ T cells and CD8+ T cells were sorted from peripheral blood as separate populations.

Sequences were derived from CD4+ or CD8+ T cells sorted from blood, sampled in a trial of the OX40 agonist ivuxolimab. This TCR derives from an adult with an advanced solid tumor such as melanoma, head and neck, liver or kidney cancer. The chain was built from TRBV6-5 and TRBJ2-7; TRBD2 is a weak D gene call, 6 bases matching. The DNA is TGTGCCAGCAGCCCGGGACTCACCTACGAGCAGTACTTC. Its protein reads: CASSPGLTYEQYF.